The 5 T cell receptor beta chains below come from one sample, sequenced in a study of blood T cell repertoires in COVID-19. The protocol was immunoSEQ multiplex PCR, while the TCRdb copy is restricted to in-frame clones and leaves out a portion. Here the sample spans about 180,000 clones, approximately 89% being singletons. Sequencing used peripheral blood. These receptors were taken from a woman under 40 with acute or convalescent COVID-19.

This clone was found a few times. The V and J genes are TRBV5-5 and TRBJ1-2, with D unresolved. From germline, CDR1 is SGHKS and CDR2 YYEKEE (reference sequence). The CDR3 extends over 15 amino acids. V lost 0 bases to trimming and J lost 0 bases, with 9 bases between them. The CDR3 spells CASSLVGRSNYGYTF. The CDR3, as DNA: TGTGCCAGCAGCTTGGTGGGGAGGTCTAACTATGGCTACACCTTC.

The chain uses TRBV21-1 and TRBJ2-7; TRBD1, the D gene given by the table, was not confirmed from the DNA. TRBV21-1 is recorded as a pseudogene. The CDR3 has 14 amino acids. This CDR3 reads CASSKMGPLREQYF. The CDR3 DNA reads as TGTGCCAGCAGCAAGATGGGCCCCCTACGGGAGCAGTACTTC.

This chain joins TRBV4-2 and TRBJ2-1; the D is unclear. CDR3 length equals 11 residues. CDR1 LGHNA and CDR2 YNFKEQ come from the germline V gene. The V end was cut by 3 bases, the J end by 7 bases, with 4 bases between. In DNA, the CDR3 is TGTGCCAGCAGCCATCGTAATGAGCAGTTCTTC. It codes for CASSHRNEQFF.

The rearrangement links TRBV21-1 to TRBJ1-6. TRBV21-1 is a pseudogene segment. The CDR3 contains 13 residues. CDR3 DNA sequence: TGTGCCAGCTCCGGGGATTTAGGTTCACCCCTCCACTTT. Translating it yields CASSGDLGSPLHF.

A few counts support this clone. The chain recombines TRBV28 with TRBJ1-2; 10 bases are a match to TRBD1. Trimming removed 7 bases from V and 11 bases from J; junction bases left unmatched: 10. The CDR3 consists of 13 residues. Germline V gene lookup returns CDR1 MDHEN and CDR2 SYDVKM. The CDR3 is CASNVDRGRGYTF. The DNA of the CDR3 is TGTGCCAGCAACGTCGACAGGGGGCGAGGTTACACCTTC.